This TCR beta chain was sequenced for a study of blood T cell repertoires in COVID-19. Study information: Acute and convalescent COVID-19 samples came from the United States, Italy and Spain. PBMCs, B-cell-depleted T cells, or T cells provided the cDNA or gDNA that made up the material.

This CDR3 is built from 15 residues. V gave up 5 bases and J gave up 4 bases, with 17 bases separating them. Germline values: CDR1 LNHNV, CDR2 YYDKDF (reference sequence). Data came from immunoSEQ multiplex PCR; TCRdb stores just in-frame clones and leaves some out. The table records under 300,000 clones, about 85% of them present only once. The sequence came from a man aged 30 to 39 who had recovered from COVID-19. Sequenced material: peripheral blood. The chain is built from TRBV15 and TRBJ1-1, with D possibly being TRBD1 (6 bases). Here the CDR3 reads CATSLEAGAFTEAFF. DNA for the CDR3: TGTGCCACCAGCTTAGAGGCGGGGGCATTCACTGAAGCTTTCTTT.